The next 20 T cell receptor beta chains were all read from a single sample in a study of shared clonotypes between healthy human individuals. Method: immunoSEQ multiplex PCR; TCRdb's copy keeps in-frame clones and lacks some. Found here are roughly 890,000 clones, nearly 95% of them singletons; the top ten hold approximately 25%. Naive CD8 isolation took CD45RO-negative cells positively selected for CCR7 and excluded terminally differentiated effector memory CD45RA+ cells. Sequencing was done on a sample of naive CD8+ T cells sorted from blood. Every receptor here comes from a man younger than 45 in good health.

The chain combines TRBV28 with TRBJ2-1; tentative D call: TRBD2 (7 bases). Germline CDR1 and CDR2: MDHEN and SYDVKM. The CDR3 is 11 residues long. V shed 7 bases and J shed 15 bases, with 16 bases lying between them. The CDR3 bases are TGTGCCAGCAATAGGGGGGGTGCGCCGTTCTTC. Amino acids: CASNRGGAPFF.

Here the CDR3 DNA reads TGTGCCAGCAGCGACATTAATAGCAATCAGCCCCAGCATTTT. Translating it yields CASSDINSNQPQHF. The V and J genes are TRBV5-5 and TRBJ1-5; D ambiguous. CDR1 and CDR2 (germline): SGHKS, YYEKEE (reference sequence). Trimming left V 4 bases short and J 0 bases short, with 8 bases between. The CDR3 is 14 residues long.

The chain links TRBV5-6 to TRBJ2-7; 7 bases fit TRBD1. V lost 0 bases, J lost 6 bases, and 6 bases stayed unmatched. This CDR3 comprises 14 residues. The germline V gene has CDR1 SGHDT and CDR2 YYEEEE. This chain's CDR3 is CASSLAGQPIEQYF. The CDR3 DNA is TGTGCCAGCAGCTTGGCGGGACAGCCCATCGAGCAGTACTTC.

About this clone: This CDR3 is also generated by other DNA sequences in the sample. V gene TRBV11-2 combines with J gene TRBJ2-3; no definite D call. V was clipped by 4 bases and J by 3 bases, with 5 bases between them. Germline CDR1 and CDR2: SGHAT and FQNNGV. CDR3 length: 12 residues. CDR3 region: CASSSYTDTQYF. The CDR3 nucleotides read TGTGCCAGCAGCTCGTATACAGATACGCAGTATTTT.

The chain is built from TRBV27 and TRBJ2-1, with 8 bases aligning to TRBD2. The CDR3 consists of 16 residues. The J segment lost 1 base and the V segment lost 6 bases, leaving 8 bases of the junction unmatched. Germline CDR1 and CDR2: MNHEY and SMNVEV (reference sequence). The CDR3 DNA follows: TGTGCCAGCAGACCGGATCCGGGAGGGTCCTACAATGAGCAGTTCTTC. It specifies CASRPDPGGSYNEQFF.

The gene calls are TRBV2 and TRBJ2-5; the D gene is possibly TRBD1 (7 bases). The V end was cut by 4 bases, the J end by 0 bases, with 12 bases between. Germline loops: CDR1 SNHLY, CDR2 FYNNEI. The CDR3 loop spans 15 amino acids. DNA for the CDR3: TGTGCCAGCAGTGGGAGGAGGGGGCACCAAGAGACCCAGTACTTC. Protein product: CASSGRRGHQETQYF.

The genes are TRBV6-1 and TRBJ2-1; weak D call: TRBD2 (6 bases). Trimming took off 7 bases at V and 0 bases at J, with 13 bases between the two ends. CDR3 length equals 15 residues. Germline CDR1 MNHNS, CDR2 SASEGT. The CDR3 DNA is TGTGCCAGCAACGGGAGATTGAGCTCCTACAATGAGCAGTTCTTC. Its translation is CASNGRLSSYNEQFF.

This rearrangement joins TRBV5-6 to TRBJ2-7, with D unclear. This CDR3 has 12 amino acids. Trimming left V 0 bases short and J 10 bases short, with 11 bases between. Germline CDR1 and CDR2: SGHDT and YYEEEE. The CDR3 is CASSLVAGEQYF. CDR3 DNA sequence: TGTGCCAGCAGCTTGGTGGCAGGTGAACAGTACTTC.

The rearrangement uses TRBV4-1 and TRBJ1-2; TRBD1 matches at 8 bases. The junction had 9 bases not matched to a gene; V was cut back by 3 bases and J by 6 bases. Germline V CDR1 and CDR2: MGHRA, YSYEKL. CDR3 length equals 15 residues. The CDR3 sequence: CASSQATGEFNGYTF. The CDR3 nucleotides read TGCGCCAGCAGCCAGGCGACAGGGGAATTTAATGGCTACACCTTC.

The J gene is TRBJ1-4, the V gene TRBV7-9; 7 bases are shared with TRBD1. V trimming: 3 bases; J trimming: 6 bases; junction bases outside the gene matches: 7. Germline CDR1 and CDR2: SEHNR and FQNEAQ (reference sequence). CDR3 length: 15 amino acids. The CDR3 DNA sequence: TGTGCCAGCAGCTTTGGGGCTACAGGGGATGAAAAACTGTTTTTT. This translates into CASSFGATGDEKLFF.

CDR3 region: CASSFSDGAYNEQFF. In DNA form, the CDR3 reads TGTGCCAGCAGTTTTTCGGATGGGGCCTACAATGAGCAGTTCTTC. The V gene is TRBV27, the J gene TRBJ2-1; D is undetermined. This CDR3 is 15 amino acids long. The germline V and J ends were trimmed by 3 bases and 2 bases, with 11 bases remaining between them. Germline loops: CDR1 MNHEY, CDR2 SMNVEV (reference sequence).

The chain has TRBV27 and TRBJ2-7, with TRBD1 matching 9 bases. Trimming removed 2 bases from V and 6 bases from J; junction bases left unmatched: 2. CDR1 is MNHEY, CDR2 SMNVEV, per germline (reference sequence). This CDR3 spans 13 amino acids. The CDR3 nucleotides are TGTGCCAGCAGTTTAGGGACAGGGCTCGAGCAGTACTTC. This encodes CASSLGTGLEQYF.

V is TRBV10-3 and J is TRBJ2-7, with 9 bases aligning to TRBD1. CDR1 is ENHRY and CDR2 is SYGVKD in the germline V gene. V trimming: 3 bases; J trimming: 3 bases; junction bases outside the gene matches: 6. CDR3 length: 15 amino acids. The CDR3 protein is CAISDRTGDYYEQYF. The DNA for the CDR3 is TGTGCCATCAGTGATAGGACAGGGGATTACTACGAGCAGTACTTC.

V and J are TRBV10-2 and TRBJ2-2; TRBD2 agrees at 10 bases. The V gene end was trimmed by 0 bases and the J gene end by 7 bases; junction bases not matched to a gene: 5. Germline V lookup: CDR1 WSHSY, CDR2 SAAADI. The CDR3 is made up of 16 amino acids. Here the CDR3 DNA reads TGCGCCAGCAGTGAGTCAGCTAGCGGGAGTCTCGGGGAGCTGTTTTTT. This encodes CASSESASGSLGELFF.

The rearrangement links TRBV9 to TRBJ2-2; no clear D gene. The CDR3 loop spans 13 amino acids. Trimming pared 3 bases from V and 2 bases from J, leaving 5 bases between. Germline V gene lookup returns CDR1 SGDLS and CDR2 YYNGEE. CDR3 in amino acids: CASSGQNTGELFF. The CDR3 DNA reads TGTGCCAGCAGCGGACAAAACACCGGGGAGCTGTTTTTT.

V gene TRBV5-5 combines with J gene TRBJ2-1; TRBD2 matches at 7 bases. This CDR3 is built from 19 residues. CDR1 is SGHKS, CDR2 YYEKEE, per germline (reference sequence). With V trimmed by 2 bases and J by 0 bases, 14 bases remained unmatched. The CDR3 is CASSFLAHFGGSSYNEQFF. The CDR3 nucleotides read TGTGCCAGCAGCTTCCTAGCGCATTTCGGCGGGAGCTCCTACAATGAGCAGTTCTTC. Filled out from reference TRBV5-5 and TRBJ2-1, the complete variable domain reads DAGVTQSPTHLIKTRGQQVTLRCSPISGHKSVSWYQQVLGQGPQFIFQYYEKEERGRGNFPDRFSARQFPNYSSELNVNALLLGDSALYLCASSFLAHFGGSSYNEQFFGPGTRLTVL.

The J gene is TRBJ1-2, the V gene TRBV5-1; 9 nucleotides line up with TRBD1. From germline, CDR1 is SGHRS and CDR2 YFSETQ. J was trimmed by 10 bases and V by 5 bases; bases with no gene match: 9. The CDR3 has 13 residues. For the CDR3, the DNA is TGCGCCAGCAGACCCGGGACAGGGTTCGACTACACCTTC. Translated, it gives CASRPGTGFDYTF.

The chain recombines TRBV7-9 with TRBJ1-1, with 10 bases identical to TRBD1. The germline gives CDR1 SEHNR, CDR2 FQNEAQ (reference sequence). Trimming removed 5 bases from V and 5 bases from J; junction bases left unmatched: 5. The CDR3 is 14 residues long. CDR3 in amino acids: CASSPGQGWTEAFF. CDR3 in DNA: TGTGCCAGCAGCCCGGGACAGGGGTGGACTGAAGCTTTCTTT.

The chain combines TRBV4-1 with TRBJ2-2; D is tentatively TRBD1 or TRBD2 (5 bases each). This CDR3 comprises 17 residues. Germline lookup yields CDR1 MGHRA and CDR2 YSYEKL. Trimming took off 2 bases at V and 0 bases at J, with 13 bases between the two ends. CDR3: CASSQHWGGSNTGELFF. CDR3 bases: TGCGCCAGCAGCCAACATTGGGGCGGGTCGAACACCGGGGAGCTGTTTTTT.

The chain uses TRBV4-1 and TRBJ2-7; perhaps D is TRBD1 or TRBD2 (5 bases each). This CDR3 has 15 residues. V gave up 1 base and J gave up 2 bases, with 12 bases separating them. Germline V gene lookup returns CDR1 MGHRA and CDR2 YSYEKL. The CDR3, as DNA: TGCGCCAGCAGCCAAGGTTGGGACCAAGCCTACGAGCAGTACTTC. It translates to CASSQGWDQAYEQYF.